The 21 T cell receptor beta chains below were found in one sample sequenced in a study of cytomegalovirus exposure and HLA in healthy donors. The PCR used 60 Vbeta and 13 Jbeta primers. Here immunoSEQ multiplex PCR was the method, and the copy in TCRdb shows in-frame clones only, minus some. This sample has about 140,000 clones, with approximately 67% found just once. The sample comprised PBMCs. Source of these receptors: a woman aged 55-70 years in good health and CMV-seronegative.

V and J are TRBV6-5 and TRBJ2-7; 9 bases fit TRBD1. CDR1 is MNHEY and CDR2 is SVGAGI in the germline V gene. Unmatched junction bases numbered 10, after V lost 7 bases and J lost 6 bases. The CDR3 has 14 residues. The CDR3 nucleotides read TGTGCCAGCAAGATGGGACAGGGTTCCCTCGAGCAGTACTTC. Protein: CASKMGQGSLEQYF.

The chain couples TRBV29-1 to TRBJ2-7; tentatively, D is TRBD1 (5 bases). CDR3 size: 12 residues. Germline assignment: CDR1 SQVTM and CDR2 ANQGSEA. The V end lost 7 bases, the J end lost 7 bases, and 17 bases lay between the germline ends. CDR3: CSARVSLLEQYF. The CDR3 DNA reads TGCAGCGCCAGGGTGAGTCTACTAGAGCAGTACTTC.

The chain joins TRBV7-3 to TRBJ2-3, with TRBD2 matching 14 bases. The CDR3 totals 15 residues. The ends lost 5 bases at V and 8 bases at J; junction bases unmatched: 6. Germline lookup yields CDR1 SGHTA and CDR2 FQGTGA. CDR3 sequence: CASSKGLAGAVTQYF. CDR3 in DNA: TGTGCCAGCAGCAAGGGACTAGCGGGAGCTGTTACGCAGTATTTT.

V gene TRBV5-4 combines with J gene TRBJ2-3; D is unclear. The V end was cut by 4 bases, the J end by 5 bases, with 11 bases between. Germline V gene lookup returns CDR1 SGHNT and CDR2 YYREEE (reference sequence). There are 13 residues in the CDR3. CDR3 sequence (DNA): TGTGCCAGCAGCAGCAAAAAAGAAGATACGCAGTATTTT. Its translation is CASSSKKEDTQYF.

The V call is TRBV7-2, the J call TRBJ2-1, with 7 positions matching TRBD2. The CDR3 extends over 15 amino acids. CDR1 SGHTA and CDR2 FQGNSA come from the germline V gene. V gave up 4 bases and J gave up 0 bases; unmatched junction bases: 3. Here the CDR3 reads CASSSGGSSYNEQFF. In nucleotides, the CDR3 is TGTGCCAGCAGCTCGGGCGGGAGCTCCTACAATGAGCAGTTCTTC.

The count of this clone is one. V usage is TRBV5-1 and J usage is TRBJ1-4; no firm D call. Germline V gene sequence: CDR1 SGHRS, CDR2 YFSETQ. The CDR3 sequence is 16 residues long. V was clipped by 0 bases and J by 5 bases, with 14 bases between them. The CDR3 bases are TGCGCCAGCAGCTTGGATGTGGCTCGAGGGAATGAAAAACTGTTTTTT. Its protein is CASSLDVARGNEKLFF.

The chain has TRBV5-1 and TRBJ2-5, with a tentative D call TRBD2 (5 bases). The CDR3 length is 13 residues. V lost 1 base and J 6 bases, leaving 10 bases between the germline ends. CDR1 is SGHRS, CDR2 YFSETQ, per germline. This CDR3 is CASSLSASQTQYF. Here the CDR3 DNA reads TGCGCCAGCAGCTTGTCAGCTAGCCAGACCCAGTACTTC.

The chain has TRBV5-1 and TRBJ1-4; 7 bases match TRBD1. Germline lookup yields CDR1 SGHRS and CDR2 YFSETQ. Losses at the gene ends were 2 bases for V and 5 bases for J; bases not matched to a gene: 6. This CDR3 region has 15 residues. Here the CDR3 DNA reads TGCGCCAGCAGCTTCCGGGGACAGACGAATGAAAAACTGTTTTTT. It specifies CASSFRGQTNEKLFF.

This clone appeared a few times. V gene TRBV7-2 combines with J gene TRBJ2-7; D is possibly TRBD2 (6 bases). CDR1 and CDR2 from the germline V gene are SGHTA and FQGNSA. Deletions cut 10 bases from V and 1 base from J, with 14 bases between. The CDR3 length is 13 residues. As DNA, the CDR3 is TGTGCCACCCGCTCCGGGGGTTCCTACGAGCAGTACTTC. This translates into CATRSGGSYEQYF. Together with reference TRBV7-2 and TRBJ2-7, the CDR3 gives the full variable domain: GAGVSQSPSNKVTEKGKDVELRCDPISGHTALYWYRQSLGQGLEFLIYFQGNSAPDKSGLPSDRFSAERTGGSVSTLTIQRTQQEDSAVYLCATRSGGSYEQYFGPGTRLTVT.

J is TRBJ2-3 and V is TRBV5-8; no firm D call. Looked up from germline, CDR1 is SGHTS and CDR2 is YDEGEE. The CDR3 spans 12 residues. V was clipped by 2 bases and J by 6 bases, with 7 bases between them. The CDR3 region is CASSFWADTQYF. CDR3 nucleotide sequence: TGTGCCAGCAGCTTCTGGGCCGATACGCAGTATTTT.

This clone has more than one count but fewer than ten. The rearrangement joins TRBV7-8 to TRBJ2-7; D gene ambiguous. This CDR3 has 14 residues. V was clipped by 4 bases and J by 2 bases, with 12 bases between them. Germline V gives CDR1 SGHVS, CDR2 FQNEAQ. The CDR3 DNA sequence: TGTGCCAGCAGCTCCGCGTCACTCCCCTACGAGCAGTACTTC. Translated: CASSSASLPYEQYF.

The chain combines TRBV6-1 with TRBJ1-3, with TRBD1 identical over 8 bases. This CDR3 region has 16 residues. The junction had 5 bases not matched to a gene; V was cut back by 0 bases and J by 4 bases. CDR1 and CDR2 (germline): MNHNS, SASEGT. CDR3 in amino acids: CASSEAQGAGGNTIYF. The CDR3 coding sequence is TGTGCCAGCAGTGAAGCTCAGGGGGCGGGAGGAAACACCATATATTTT.

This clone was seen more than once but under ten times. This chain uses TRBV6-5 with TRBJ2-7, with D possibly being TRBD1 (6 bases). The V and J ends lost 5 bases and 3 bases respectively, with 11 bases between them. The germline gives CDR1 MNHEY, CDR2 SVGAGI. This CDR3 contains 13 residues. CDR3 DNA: TGTGCCAGCAGTAGGGACACCTACTACGAGCAGTACTTC. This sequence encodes CASSRDTYYEQYF.

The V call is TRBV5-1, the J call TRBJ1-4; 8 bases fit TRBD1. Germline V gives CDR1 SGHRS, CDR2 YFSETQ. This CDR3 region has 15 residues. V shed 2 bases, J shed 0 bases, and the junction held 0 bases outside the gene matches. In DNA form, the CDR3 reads TGCGCCAGCAGCTTACAGGGGGCAACTAATGAAAAACTGTTTTTT. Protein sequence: CASSLQGATNEKLFF.

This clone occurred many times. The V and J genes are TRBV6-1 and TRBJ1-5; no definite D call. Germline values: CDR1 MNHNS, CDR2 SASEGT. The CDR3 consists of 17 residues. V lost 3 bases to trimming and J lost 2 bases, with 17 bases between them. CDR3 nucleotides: TGTGCCAGCAGTGAGATTCCGCGGGGTGTGGGCAATCAGCCCCAGCATTTT. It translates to CASSEIPRGVGNQPQHF.

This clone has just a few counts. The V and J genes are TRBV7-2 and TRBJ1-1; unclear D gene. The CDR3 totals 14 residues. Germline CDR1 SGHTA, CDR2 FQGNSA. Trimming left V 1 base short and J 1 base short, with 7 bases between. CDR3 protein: CASSLVYPNTEAFF. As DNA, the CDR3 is TGTGCCAGCAGCTTAGTCTACCCGAACACTGAAGCTTTCTTT.

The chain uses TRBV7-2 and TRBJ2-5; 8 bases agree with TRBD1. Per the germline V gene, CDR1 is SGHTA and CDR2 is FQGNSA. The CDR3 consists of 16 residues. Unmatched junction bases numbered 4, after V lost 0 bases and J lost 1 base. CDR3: CASSLAGRGPQETQYF. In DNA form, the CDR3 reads TGTGCCAGCAGCTTAGCGGGCAGGGGGCCCCAAGAGACCCAGTACTTC. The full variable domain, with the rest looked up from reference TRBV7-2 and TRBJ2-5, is GAGVSQSPSNKVTEKGKDVELRCDPISGHTALYWYRQSLGQGLEFLIYFQGNSAPDKSGLPSDRFSAERTGGSVSTLTIQRTQQEDSAVYLCASSLAGRGPQETQYFGPGTRLLVL.

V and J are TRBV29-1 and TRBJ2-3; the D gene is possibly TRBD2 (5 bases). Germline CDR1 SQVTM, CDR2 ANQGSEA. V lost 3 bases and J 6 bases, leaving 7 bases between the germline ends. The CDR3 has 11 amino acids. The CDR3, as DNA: TGCAGCGTTGAGACGGGGGATACGCAGTATTTT. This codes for CSVETGDTQYF.

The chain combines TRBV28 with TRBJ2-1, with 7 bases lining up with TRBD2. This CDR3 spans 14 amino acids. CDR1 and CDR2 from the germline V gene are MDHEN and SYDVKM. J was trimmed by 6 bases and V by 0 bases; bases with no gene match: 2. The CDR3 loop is CASSLWTSSNEQFF. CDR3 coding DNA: TGTGCCAGCAGTTTATGGACTAGCTCCAATGAGCAGTTCTTC. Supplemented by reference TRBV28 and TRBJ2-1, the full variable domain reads DVKVTQSSRYLVKRTGEKVFLECVQDMDHENMFWYRQDPGLGLRLIYFSYDVKMKEKGDIPEGYSVSREKKERFSLILESASTNQTSMYLCASSLWTSSNEQFFGPGTRLTVL.

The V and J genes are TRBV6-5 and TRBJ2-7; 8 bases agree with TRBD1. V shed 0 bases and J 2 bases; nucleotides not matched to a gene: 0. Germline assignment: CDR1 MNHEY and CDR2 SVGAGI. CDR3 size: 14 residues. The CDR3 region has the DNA TGTGCCAGCAGTTACTCGGACAGGGCCTACGAGCAGTACTTC. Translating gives CASSYSDRAYEQYF.

CDR3 sequence (DNA): TGTGCCAGTAGTATTCGGACAGGCTACAATGAGCAGTTCTTC. As protein: CASSIRTGYNEQFF. J is TRBJ2-1 and V is TRBV19; 7 positions agree with TRBD1. The junction had 2 bases not matched to a gene; V was cut back by 3 bases and J by 3 bases. This CDR3 has 14 amino acids. CDR1 LNHDA and CDR2 SQIVND come from the germline V gene (reference sequence).